This T cell receptor beta chain was captured in a study of blood T cell repertoires in COVID-19. Some clones are missing from TCRdb's copy, which holds only in-frame ones; the method was immunoSEQ multiplex PCR. The table includes 250,000 to 350,000 clones, around 85% detected once. This CDR3 region has 14 residues. The germline V gene has CDR1 MNHEY and CDR2 SVGAGI. The trim removed 4 bases at V and 3 bases at J, leaving 3 bases unmatched. V gene TRBV6-5 combines with J gene TRBJ1-5, with TRBD1 identical over 7 bases. This TCR was recovered from a woman between 50 and 59 years old with active or convalescent COVID-19. The sample taken for sequencing was peripheral blood. The CDR3 nucleotides are TGTGCCAGCAGTTCGACAGGGATCAATCAGCCCCAGCATTTT. Protein sequence: CASSSTGINQPQHF.